This T cell receptor (beta chain) was sequenced in a study of T cell responses to AZD1222 COVID-19 vaccine (dated by TCRdb to about 2021). Looking at the study overall: Because spike-specific TCR depth and breadth did not differ between the two schedules, AZD1222 recipients who got a second dose at roughly 4 weeks were pooled with those who got a second dose at roughly 12 weeks. TCR sequencing was performed for about 250 trial participants, of whom about 200 were given two doses of AZD1222 and approximately 25 were given two doses of MenACWY control vaccine. Trial participants were enrolled by age into 18-55, 56-69 and 70-plus year subgroups, with around 150, 28 and 57 TCR-sequenced participants respectively. What the work shows at the level of the full study, not this receptor alone: Conclusions about previously exposed vaccinees were limited because only a handful of AZD1222 recipients were SARS-CoV-2 seropositive at baseline. After two AZD1222 doses, spike-specific TCR breadth and depth were significantly higher than at day 0 and than in MenACWY recipients. Because no samples from the day 14 peak response were available, repertoires could be characterized only after the peak T cell response. Participants were mostly white British and included more females than males, and it was suggested by the authors that clonal diversity may have been underestimated. The vaccine-associated CD4 TCRs covered the entire spike protein, and the dominant responses fell in regions 160-218 and 743-854. The 56-69-year group was small, and its depth increase did not reach significance, likely because of low power. Reportedly, close to half of the unique spike-specific TCRs recognized epitopes lying outside the regions that are mutated in the B.1.351 and B.1.1.7 variants.

The CDR3 regions of human TCRbeta chains were analyzed by immunosequencing. As for the authors' bioinformatics: Repertoire TCRs were checked for matches against a reference library of SARS-CoV-2-specific TCRs that had been generated using the MIRA antigen-specificity platform. Breadth was defined as the fraction of unique TCRs that were SARS-CoV-2-associated, and depth was defined as the fraction of total T cells that were SARS-CoV-2-associated. Using the MIRA data, each spike-specific TCR was assigned both to the spike region to which the TCR was reactive and to a CD4 or CD8 class. Log10-transformed breadth and depth values were compared by one-way ANOVA with Sidak's multiple comparisons tests. This immuneACCESS table, as held by TCRdb, lists in-frame sequences with V and J called but not all clones. Of the missing ones, under half trace to an unresolved V gene in checked studies; the others have no known cause. V, J and clone size are those of that table, while D and trimming were read from the DNA. This sample lists 150,000 to 180,000 clones; around 90% were detected once. Of the sample, around 3% falls within the top ten clones.

As regards this clone: Its antigen has not been determined. Per-nucleotide qualities are absent, and no much larger clonotype sits a single base away.

Per the publication, the time point label means: baseline before first vaccination. The vaccinee samples were drawn from two UK trials, COV001 and COV002, one of which was a single-blind randomized controlled phase 2/3 trial testing AZD1222 (ChAdOx1 nCoV-19) in healthy adults. Trial participant PBMC samples were collected at day 0 and day 28 after the second dose for TCRbeta chain sequencing. V loses 5 bases, J loses 4 bases, and the germline ends lie 14 bases apart. Sequences LGHNA (CDR1) and YSLEER (CDR2) are obtained from the germline V gene. From the cysteine through the phenylalanine, the CDR3 covers 14 amino acids. Only CDR3 DNA is held: 42 bases, read in frame from base 1.

The receptor comes from an adult in good health. The chain is assembled from TRBV4-3 and TRBJ1-1, with TRBD1 tentatively as D gene (5 bases match). The sequences come from peripheral blood, collected on day 0 of AZD1222 vaccination. In nucleotide form, the sequence is TGCGCCAGCAGCGCACAAGGAGGGGCCACTGAAGCTTTCTTT. Translation gives CASSAQGGATEAFF.